A single sample is the source of the 13 T cell receptor beta chains below, sequenced in a study of blood T cell repertoires in COVID-19. Only in-frame clones appear in the TCRdb table, and some are missing; sequencing was by immunoSEQ multiplex PCR. The sample includes 110,000 to 150,000 clones, roughly 77% of them seen just once. The sequenced sample consisted of peripheral blood. The receptors shown here come from a woman in her 70s with COVID-19, enrolled during active disease.

The chain combines TRBV9 with TRBJ1-3; a possible D gene is TRBD1 (5 bases). Germline lookup yields CDR1 SGDLS and CDR2 YYNGEE. Trimming left V 7 bases short and J 0 bases short, with 8 bases between. This CDR3 comprises 13 residues. CDR3 in amino acids: CASSGDSGNTIYF. CDR3 DNA: TGTGCCAGCTCGGGGGACTCTGGAAACACCATATATTTT.

The chain employs TRBV19 and TRBJ2-7; a possible D gene is TRBD1 (5 bases). CDR3 length: 13 amino acids. Germline lookup yields CDR1 LNHDA and CDR2 SQIVND (reference sequence). Trimming shortened V by 3 bases and J by 3 bases, and 9 bases separated the two germline ends. CDR3 sequence (DNA): TGTGCCAGTAGTATCGACCAGGGCTACGAGCAGTACTTC. This encodes CASSIDQGYEQYF.

The rearrangement links TRBV3-1 (or the pseudogene TRBV3-2) to TRBJ2-1, with 7 bases lining up with TRBD1. Germline V lookup: CDR1 LGHDT, CDR2 YNNKEL (reference sequence). Trimming cost V 5 bases and J 5 bases; bases outside gene matches: 9. This CDR3 spans 15 amino acids. In DNA, the CDR3 is TGTGCCAGCAGCGCAAGGACAGGAGGAAACAATGAGCAGTTCTTC. Its translation: CASSARTGGNNEQFF.

The V call is TRBV6-4, the J call TRBJ1-5; D ambiguous. Germline CDR1 MRHNA, CDR2 SNTAGT. Trimming left V 1 base short and J 4 bases short, with 11 bases between. The length of the CDR3 is 15 residues. The CDR3: CASSDFPLRNQPQHF. CDR3 coding DNA: TGTGCCAGCAGTGACTTCCCACTCCGAAATCAGCCCCAGCATTTT.

The V gene is TRBV11-2, the J gene TRBJ2-1, with D tentatively TRBD1 (6 bases). The germline gives CDR1 SGHAT, CDR2 FQNNGV. V was trimmed by 2 bases and J by 7 bases, leaving 6 bases between them. The CDR3 runs to 12 residues. The CDR3 protein is CASSLTGNEQFF. In nucleotides, the CDR3 is TGTGCCAGCAGCTTAACAGGGAATGAGCAGTTCTTC.

Here the CDR3 reads CASSAGRGIYEQYF. The CDR3 nucleotides are TGTGCCAGCAGCGCCGGAAGGGGTATCTACGAGCAGTACTTC. The chain joins TRBV9 to TRBJ2-7; D is perhaps TRBD1 (5 bases). The CDR3 sequence is 14 residues long. CDR1 SGDLS and CDR2 YYNGEE come from the germline V gene. The germline V and J ends were trimmed by 3 bases and 3 bases, with 13 bases remaining between them.

The chain is built from TRBV12-3 or TRBV12-4 and TRBJ2-5; TRBD1 is a possible D gene (6 bases). The CDR3 loop spans 13 amino acids. V lost 6 bases to trimming and J lost 3 bases, with 11 bases between them. CDR3 residues: CASSDRSEETQYF. DNA of the CDR3: TGTGCCAGCAGCGACAGGTCCGAAGAGACCCAGTACTTC.

The rearrangement uses TRBV5-1 and TRBJ2-2; TRBD1 aligns across 10 bases. Germline CDR1 reads SGHRS; CDR2 reads YFSETQ. This CDR3 is built from 16 residues. Trimming cost V 0 bases and J 5 bases; bases outside gene matches: 4. The chain's CDR3 is CASSLDADRGTGELFF. The CDR3 DNA reads TGCGCCAGCAGCTTGGATGCGGACAGGGGGACCGGGGAGCTGTTTTTT.

This clone was seen once. The chain carries TRBV28 and TRBJ2-7, with D possibly being TRBD1 (5 bases). Between the trimmed V and J ends, which lost 5 bases and 2 bases, there was a span of 19 bases. The CDR3 runs to 16 residues. CDR1 is MDHEN and CDR2 is SYDVKM in the germline V gene. DNA for the CDR3: TGTGCCAGCAGTCCCTCAGGGCAGACAGTTCCCTACGAGCAGTACTTC. This gives the protein CASSPSGQTVPYEQYF.

The chain uses TRBV30 and TRBJ1-2; the match to TRBD1 covers 10 bases. V gave up 5 bases and J gave up 3 bases; unmatched junction bases: 6. This CDR3 has 14 residues. Germline V gene data show CDR1 as GTSNPN and CDR2 as SVGIG (reference sequence). CDR3 amino acids: CAWADRGGYYGYTF. CDR3 coding DNA: TGTGCCTGGGCGGACAGGGGGGGGTACTATGGCTACACCTTC.

The J gene is TRBJ2-7, the V gene TRBV6-4; maybe TRBD1 (6 bases). The CDR3 length is 15 residues. CDR1 is MRHNA and CDR2 is SNTAGT in the germline V gene. V was trimmed by 3 bases and J by 3 bases, leaving 15 bases between them. CDR3 residues: CASSDRGTNYYEQYF. The DNA for the CDR3 is TGTGCCAGCAGTGATAGAGGGACAAACTACTACGAGCAGTACTTC.

V is TRBV28 and J is TRBJ1-2, with D unclear. The CDR3 is 14 residues long. The V gene lost 1 base and the J gene lost 8 bases, with 14 bases spanning the gap. In germline, CDR1 is MDHEN, CDR2 SYDVKM. The CDR3 DNA is TGTGCCAGCAGTTTATCCCATAACTCGGGGGGCTACACCTTC. Encoded protein: CASSLSHNSGGYTF.

The gene calls are TRBV5-6 and TRBJ2-5; no firm D call. Germline V gene lookup returns CDR1 SGHDT and CDR2 YYEEEE. Trimming left V 3 bases short and J 5 bases short, with 11 bases between. The CDR3 is 13 amino acids. CDR3 in DNA: TGTGCCAGCAGCTCGCGCCCGGTGGAGACCCAGTACTTC. Its translation is CASSSRPVETQYF. Based on the CDR3 plus reference TRBV5-6 and TRBJ2-5, the full variable domain is DAGVTQSPTHLIKTRGQQVTLRCSPKSGHDTVSWYQQALGQGPQFIFQYYEEEERQRGNFPDRFSGHQFPNYSSELNVNALLLGDSALYLCASSSRPVETQYFGPGTRLLVL.